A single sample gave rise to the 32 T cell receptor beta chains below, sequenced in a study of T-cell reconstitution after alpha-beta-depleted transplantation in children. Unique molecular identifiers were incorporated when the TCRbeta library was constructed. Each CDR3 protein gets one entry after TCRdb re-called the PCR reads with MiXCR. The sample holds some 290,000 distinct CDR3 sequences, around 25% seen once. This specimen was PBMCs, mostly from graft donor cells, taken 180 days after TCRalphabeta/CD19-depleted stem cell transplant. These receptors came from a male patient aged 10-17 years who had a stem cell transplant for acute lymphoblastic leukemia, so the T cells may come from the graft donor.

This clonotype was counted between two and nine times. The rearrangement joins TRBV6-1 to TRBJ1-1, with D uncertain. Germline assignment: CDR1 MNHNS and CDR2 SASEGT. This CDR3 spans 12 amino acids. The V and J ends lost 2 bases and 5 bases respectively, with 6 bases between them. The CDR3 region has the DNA TGTGCCAGCAGTGAACCGCTGACTGAAGCTTTCTTT. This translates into CASSEPLTEAFF.

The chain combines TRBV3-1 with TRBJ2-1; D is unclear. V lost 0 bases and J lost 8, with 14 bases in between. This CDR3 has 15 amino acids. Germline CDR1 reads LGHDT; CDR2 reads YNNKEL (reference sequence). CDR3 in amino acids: CASSQEGTLAHEQFF. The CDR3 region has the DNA TGTGCCAGCAGCCAAGAGGGAACTTTGGCCCATGAGCAGTTCTTC.

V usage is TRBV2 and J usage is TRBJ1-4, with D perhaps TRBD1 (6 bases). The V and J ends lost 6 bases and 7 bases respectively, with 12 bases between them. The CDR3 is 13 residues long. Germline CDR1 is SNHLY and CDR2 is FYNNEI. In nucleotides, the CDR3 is TGTGCCAGCAGAGGGGGTCGGGTTGAAAAACTGTTTTTT. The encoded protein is CASRGGRVEKLFF.

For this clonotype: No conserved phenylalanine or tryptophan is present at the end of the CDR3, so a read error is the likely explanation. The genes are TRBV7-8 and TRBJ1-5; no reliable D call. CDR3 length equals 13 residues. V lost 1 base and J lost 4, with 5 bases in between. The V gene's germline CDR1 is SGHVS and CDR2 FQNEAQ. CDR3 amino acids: CASSLVGNQPQHL. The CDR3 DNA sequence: TGTGCCAGCAGCTTAGTTGGAAATCAGCCCCAGCATCTT.

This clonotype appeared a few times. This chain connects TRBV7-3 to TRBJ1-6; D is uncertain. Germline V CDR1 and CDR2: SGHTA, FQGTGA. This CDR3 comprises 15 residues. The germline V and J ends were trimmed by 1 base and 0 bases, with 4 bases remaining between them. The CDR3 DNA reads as TGTGCCAGCAGCTTAAAAGGCTCCTATAATTCACCCCTCCACTTT. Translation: CASSLKGSYNSPLHF.

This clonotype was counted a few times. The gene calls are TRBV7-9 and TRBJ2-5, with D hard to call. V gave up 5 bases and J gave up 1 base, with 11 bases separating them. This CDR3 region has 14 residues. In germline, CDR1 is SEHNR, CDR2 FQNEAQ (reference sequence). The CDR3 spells CASSPGRAQETQYF. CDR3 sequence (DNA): TGTGCCAGCAGCCCCGGACGGGCCCAAGAGACCCAGTACTTC.

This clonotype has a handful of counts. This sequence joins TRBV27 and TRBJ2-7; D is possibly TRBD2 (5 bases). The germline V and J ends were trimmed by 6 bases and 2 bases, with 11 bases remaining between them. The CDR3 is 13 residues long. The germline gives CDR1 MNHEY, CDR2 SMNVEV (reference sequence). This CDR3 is CASSVDSTYEQYF. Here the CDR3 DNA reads TGTGCCAGCAGCGTGGACTCGACCTACGAGCAGTACTTC.

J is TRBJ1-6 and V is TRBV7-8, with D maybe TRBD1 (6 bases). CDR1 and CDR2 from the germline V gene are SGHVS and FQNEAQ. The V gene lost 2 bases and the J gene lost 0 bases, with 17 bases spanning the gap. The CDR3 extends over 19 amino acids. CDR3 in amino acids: CASSLFPGRGSSYNSPLHF. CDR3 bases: TGTGCCAGCAGCTTATTTCCGGGCAGGGGAAGCTCCTATAATTCACCCCTCCACTTT.

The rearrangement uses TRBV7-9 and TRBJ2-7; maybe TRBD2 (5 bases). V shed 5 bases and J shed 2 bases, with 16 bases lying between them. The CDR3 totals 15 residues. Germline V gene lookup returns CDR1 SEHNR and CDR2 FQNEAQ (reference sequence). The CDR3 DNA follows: TGTGCCAGCAGCGGACGGGGTACTAGTCCCTACGAGCAGTACTTC. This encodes CASSGRGTSPYEQYF. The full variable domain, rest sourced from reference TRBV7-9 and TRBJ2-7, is DTGVSQNPRHKITKRGQNVTFRCDPISEHNRLYWYRQTLGQGPEFLTYFQNEAQLEKSRLLSDRFSAERPKGSFSTLEIQRTEQGDSAMYLCASSGRGTSPYEQYFGPGTRLTVT.

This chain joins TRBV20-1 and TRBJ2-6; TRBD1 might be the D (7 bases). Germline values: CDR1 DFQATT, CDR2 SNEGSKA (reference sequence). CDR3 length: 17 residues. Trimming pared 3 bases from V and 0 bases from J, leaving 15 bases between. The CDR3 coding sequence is TGCAGTGCTAGTAAGCAGGGGGGCCTCTCTGGGGCCAACGTCCTGACTTTC. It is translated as CSASKQGGLSGANVLTF.

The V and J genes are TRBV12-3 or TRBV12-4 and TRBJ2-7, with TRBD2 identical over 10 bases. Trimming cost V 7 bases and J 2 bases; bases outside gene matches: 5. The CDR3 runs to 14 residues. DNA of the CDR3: TGTGCCAGCACCGGGACTAGCGTGCCCTACGAGCAGTACTTC. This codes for CASTGTSVPYEQYF.

The CDR3 DNA is TGTGCCAGCAGCTTCTCAAGAGCGAACGAGCAGTACTTC. Its protein is CASSFSRANEQYF. The rearrangement links TRBV7-6 to TRBJ2-7; no definite D call. Trimming removed 3 bases at V and 5 bases at J, with 11 bases between. This CDR3 contains 13 residues. Germline CDR1 reads SGHVS; CDR2 reads FNYEAQ.

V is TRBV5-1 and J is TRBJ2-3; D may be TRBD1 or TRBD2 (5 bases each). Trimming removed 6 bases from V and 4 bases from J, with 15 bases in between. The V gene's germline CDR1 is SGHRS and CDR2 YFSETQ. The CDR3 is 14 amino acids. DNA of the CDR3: TGCGCCAGCATTCGGTGGGACGGCTCAGATACGCAGTATTTT. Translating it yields CASIRWDGSDTQYF. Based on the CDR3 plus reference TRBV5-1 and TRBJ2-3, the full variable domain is KAGVTQTPRYLIKTRGQQVTLSCSPISGHRSVSWYQQTPGQGLQFLFEYFSETQRNKGNFPGRFSGRQFSNSRSEMNVSTLELGDSALYLCASIRWDGSDTQYFGPGTRLTVL.

This chain's CDR3 is CASTKGRHYNEQFF. In DNA, the CDR3 is TGTGCCAGCACCAAGGGACGCCACTACAATGAGCAGTTCTTC. V gene TRBV6-1 combines with J gene TRBJ2-1; the D call may be TRBD1 or TRBD2 (5 bases each). CDR3 size: 14 residues. V dropped 7 bases and J dropped 3 bases, with 13 bases sitting between them. Germline values: CDR1 MNHNS, CDR2 SASEGT.

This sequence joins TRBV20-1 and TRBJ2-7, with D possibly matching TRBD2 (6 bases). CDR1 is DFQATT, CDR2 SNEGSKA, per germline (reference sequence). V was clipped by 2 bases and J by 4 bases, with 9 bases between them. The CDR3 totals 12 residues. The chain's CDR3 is CSARWREYEQYF. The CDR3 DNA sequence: TGCAGTGCTAGATGGAGGGAATACGAGCAGTACTTC.

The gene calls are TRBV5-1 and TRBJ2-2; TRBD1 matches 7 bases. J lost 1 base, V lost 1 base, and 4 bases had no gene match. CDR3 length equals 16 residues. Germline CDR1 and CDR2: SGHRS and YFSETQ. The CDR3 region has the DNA TGCGCCAGCAGCTTGTGGACAGGTTGGAACACCGGGGAGCTGTTTTTT. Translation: CASSLWTGWNTGELFF.

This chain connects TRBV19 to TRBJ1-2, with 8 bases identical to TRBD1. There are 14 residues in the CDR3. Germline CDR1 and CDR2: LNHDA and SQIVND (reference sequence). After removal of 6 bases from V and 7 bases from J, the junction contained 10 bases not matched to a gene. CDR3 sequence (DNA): TGTGCCAGTAGCACCAGGGGGCGCAGCGGTGGCTACACCTTC. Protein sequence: CASSTRGRSGGYTF. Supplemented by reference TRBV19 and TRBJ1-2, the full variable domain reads DGGITQSPKYLFRKEGQNVTLSCEQNLNHDAMYWYRQDPGQGLRLIYYSQIVNDFQKGDIAEGYSVSREKKESFPLTVTSAQKNPTAFYLCASSTRGRSGGYTFGSGTRLTVV.

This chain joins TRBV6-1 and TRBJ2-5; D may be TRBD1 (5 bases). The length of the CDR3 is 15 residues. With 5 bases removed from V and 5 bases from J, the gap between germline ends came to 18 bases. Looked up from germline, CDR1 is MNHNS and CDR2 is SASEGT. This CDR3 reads CASSTFGVKGETQYF. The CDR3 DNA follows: TGTGCCAGCAGTACCTTTGGGGTCAAGGGGGAGACCCAGTACTTC.

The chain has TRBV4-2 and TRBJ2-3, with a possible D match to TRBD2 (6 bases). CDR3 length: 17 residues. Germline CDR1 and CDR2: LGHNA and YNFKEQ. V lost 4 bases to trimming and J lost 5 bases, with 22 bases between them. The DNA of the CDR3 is TGTGCCAGCAGCCGAACCCCTAGCGTTCCGAGTGGAGATACGCAGTATTTT. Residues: CASSRTPSVPSGDTQYF.

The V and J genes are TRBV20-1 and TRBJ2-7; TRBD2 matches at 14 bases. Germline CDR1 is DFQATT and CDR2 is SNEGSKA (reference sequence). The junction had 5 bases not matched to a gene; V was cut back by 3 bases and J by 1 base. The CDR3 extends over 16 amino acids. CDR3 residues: CSARGTSGRLSYEQYF. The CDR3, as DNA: TGCAGTGCTAGGGGGACTAGCGGGAGACTATCCTACGAGCAGTACTTC.

CDR3 in DNA: TGCGCCAGCAGCTTTGGGGGAGACTATAATTCACCCCTCCACTTT. Its translation: CASSFGGDYNSPLHF. This chain connects TRBV5-1 to TRBJ1-6; perhaps TRBD1 as D (5 bases). The CDR3 runs 15 residues. V gave up 2 bases and J gave up 3 bases, with 9 bases separating them. Germline V CDR1 and CDR2: SGHRS, YFSETQ.

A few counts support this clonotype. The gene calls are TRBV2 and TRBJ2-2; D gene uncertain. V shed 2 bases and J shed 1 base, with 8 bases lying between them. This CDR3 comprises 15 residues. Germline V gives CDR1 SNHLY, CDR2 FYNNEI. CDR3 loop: CASSEFGENTGELFF. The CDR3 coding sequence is TGTGCCAGCAGTGAATTTGGGGAGAACACCGGGGAGCTGTTTTTT.

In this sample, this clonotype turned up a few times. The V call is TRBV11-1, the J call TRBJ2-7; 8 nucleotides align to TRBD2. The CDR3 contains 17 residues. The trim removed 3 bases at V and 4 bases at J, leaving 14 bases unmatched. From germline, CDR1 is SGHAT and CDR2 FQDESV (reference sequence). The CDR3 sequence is CASSFLLTGTSNYEQYF. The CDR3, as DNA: TGTGCCAGCAGCTTTCTCCTCACCGGGACTAGTAATTACGAGCAGTACTTC.

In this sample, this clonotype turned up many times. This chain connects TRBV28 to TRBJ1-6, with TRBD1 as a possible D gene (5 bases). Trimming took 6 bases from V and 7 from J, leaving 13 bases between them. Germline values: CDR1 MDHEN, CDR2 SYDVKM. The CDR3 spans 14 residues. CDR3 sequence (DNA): TGTGCCAGCAGCTCTGCTCCAGGGAATTCACCCCTCCACTTT. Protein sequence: CASSSAPGNSPLHF. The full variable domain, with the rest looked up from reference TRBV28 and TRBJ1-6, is DVKVTQSSRYLVKRTGEKVFLECVQDMDHENMFWYRQDPGLGLRLIYFSYDVKMKEKGDIPEGYSVSREKKERFSLILESASTNQTSMYLCASSSAPGNSPLHFGNGTRLTVT.

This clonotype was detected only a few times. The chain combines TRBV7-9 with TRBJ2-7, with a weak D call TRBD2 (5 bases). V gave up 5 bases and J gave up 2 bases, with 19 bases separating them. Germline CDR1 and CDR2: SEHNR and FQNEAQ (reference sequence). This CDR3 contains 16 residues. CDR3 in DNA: TGTGCCAGCAGCCCCCTGTCCGGGGTCGGGACCTACGAGCAGTACTTC. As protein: CASSPLSGVGTYEQYF.

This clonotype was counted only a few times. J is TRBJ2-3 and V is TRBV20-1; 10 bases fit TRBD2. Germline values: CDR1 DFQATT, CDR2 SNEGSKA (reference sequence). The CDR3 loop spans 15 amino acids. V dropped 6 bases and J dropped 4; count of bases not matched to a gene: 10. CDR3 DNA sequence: TGCAGTGCAACTATGGGGCTAGCGGGAGCAGATACGCAGTATTTT. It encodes CSATMGLAGADTQYF.

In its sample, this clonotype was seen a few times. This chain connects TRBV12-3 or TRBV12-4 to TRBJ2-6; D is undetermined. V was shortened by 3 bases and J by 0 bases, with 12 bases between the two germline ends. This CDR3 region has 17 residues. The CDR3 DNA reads TGTGCCAGCAGTTTCCTAAGCTCAGTCTCTGGGGCCAACGTCCTGACTTTC. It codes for CASSFLSSVSGANVLTF.

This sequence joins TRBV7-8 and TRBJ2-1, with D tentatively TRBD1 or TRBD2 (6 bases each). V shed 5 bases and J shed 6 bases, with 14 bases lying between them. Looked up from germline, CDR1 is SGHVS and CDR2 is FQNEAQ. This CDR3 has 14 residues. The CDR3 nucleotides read TGTGCCAGCAGCCCCGCTCGGGGGCGCAATGAGCAGTTCTTC. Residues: CASSPARGRNEQFF. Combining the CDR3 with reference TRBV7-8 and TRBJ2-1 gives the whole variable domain GAGVSQSPRYKVAKRGQDVALRCDPISGHVSLFWYQQALGQGPEFLTYFQNEAQLDKSGLPSDRFFAERPEGSVSTLKIQRTQQEDSAVYLCASSPARGRNEQFFGPGTRLTVL.

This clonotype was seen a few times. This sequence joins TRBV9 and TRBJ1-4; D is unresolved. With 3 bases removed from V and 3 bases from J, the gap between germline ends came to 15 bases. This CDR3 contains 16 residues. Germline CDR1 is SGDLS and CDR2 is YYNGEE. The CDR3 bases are TGTGCCAGCAGCGCGGTCTGGGAGACCCCTAATGAAAAACTGTTTTTT. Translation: CASSAVWETPNEKLFF. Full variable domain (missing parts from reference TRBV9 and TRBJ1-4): DSGVTQTPKHLITATGQRVTLRCSPRSGDLSVYWYQQSLDQGLQFLIQYYNGEERAKGNILERFSAQQFPDLHSELNLSSLELGDSALYFCASSAVWETPNEKLFFGSGTQLSVL.

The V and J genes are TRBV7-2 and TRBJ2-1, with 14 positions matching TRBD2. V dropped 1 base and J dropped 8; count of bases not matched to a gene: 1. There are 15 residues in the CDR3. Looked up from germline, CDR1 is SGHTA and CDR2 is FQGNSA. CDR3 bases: TGTGCCAGCAGCTTAGGGGGACTAGCGGGAGATGAGCAGTTCTTC. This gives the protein CASSLGGLAGDEQFF.

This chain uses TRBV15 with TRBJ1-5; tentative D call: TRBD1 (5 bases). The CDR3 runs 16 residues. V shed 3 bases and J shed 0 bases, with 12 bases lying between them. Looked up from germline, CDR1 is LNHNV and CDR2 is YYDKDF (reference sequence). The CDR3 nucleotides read TGTGCCACCAGCAGGGACGACAGTTTTAGCAATCAGCCCCAGCATTTT. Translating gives CATSRDDSFSNQPQHF.

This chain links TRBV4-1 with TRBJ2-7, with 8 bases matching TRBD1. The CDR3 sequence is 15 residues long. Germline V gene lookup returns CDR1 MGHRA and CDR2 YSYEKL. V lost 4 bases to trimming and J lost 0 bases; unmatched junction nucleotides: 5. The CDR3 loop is CASSLYRGSSYEQYF. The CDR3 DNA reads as TGCGCCAGCAGCCTTTACAGGGGGAGCTCCTACGAGCAGTACTTC.